The clone carrying this T cell receptor (beta chain) was found once. The entry originates in a study of blood T cells in healthy people across ages. Researchers collected ten milliliters of peripheral blood from every single donor. No fewer than 5 micrograms of total RNA were isolated from every sample. The V gene's germline CDR1 is MNHNY and CDR2 SVGAGI (reference sequence). The V end lost 8 bases, the J end lost 0 bases, and 14 bases lay between the germline ends. The CDR3 loop spans 15 amino acids. Alongside a J-beta primer mix, a sample-barcoded 5' primer served in a second PCR lasting 7 to 11 cycles. Every cDNA molecule carried a tag from a template-switch adaptor bearing 12 random nucleotides. TCRdb ran MiXCR on the 5' RACE reads and lists one entry per CDR3 protein. The profile shows about 630,000 distinct CDR3 sequences, 20% to 25% of them singletons.

Sequences were obtained from blood. V is TRBV6-6 and J is TRBJ2-1; a weak D match, TRBD2 (5 bases). The receptor was isolated from a man between 65 and 85 years old in good health. The CDR3 region has the DNA TGTGCCAGCGTTAACGTAGGGAGCTCCTACAATGAGCAGTTCTTC. This translates into CASVNVGSSYNEQFF.